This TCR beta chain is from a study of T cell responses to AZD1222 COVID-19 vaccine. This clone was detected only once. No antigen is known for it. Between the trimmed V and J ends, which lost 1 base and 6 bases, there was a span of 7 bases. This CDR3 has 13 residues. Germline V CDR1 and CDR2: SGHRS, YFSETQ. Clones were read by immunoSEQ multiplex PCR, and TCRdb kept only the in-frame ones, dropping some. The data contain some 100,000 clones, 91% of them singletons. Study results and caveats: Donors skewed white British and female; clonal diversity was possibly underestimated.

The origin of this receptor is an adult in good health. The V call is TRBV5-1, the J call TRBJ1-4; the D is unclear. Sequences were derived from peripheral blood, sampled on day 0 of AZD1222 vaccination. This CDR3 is CASSLNADEKLFF. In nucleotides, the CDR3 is TGCGCCAGCAGCTTGAATGCGGATGAAAAACTGTTTTTT.